Presented here are 13 T cell receptor beta chains from one specimen sequenced in a study of blood T cell repertoires in COVID-19. Clones were sequenced by immunoSEQ multiplex PCR, and TCRdb holds only the in-frame ones, with some missing. The repertoire holds some 150,000 clones, with around 84% as singletons. Material for sequencing was peripheral blood. The receptors here all came from a woman aged 50 to 60 with acute or convalescent COVID-19.

The chain joins TRBV12-3 or TRBV12-4 to TRBJ1-1, with D hard to call. This CDR3 contains 12 residues. V was clipped by 2 bases and J by 4 bases, with 5 bases between them. Here the CDR3 reads CASSLLVTEAFF. The DNA for the CDR3 is TGTGCCAGCAGTTTACTTGTCACTGAAGCTTTCTTT.

The CDR3 DNA follows: TGTGCCAGCAAGAGGGACTTTAACACCGGGGAGCTGTTTTTT. This sequence encodes CASKRDFNTGELFF. The J gene is TRBJ2-2, the V gene TRBV6-4; possible D gene TRBD2, 6 bases. The V end lost 7 bases, the J end lost 2 bases, and 11 bases lay between the germline ends. Germline CDR1 MRHNA, CDR2 SNTAGT. The CDR3 has 14 residues.

Here the CDR3 reads CASSLAAGGNEKLFF. CDR3 bases: TGTGCCAGCAGCTTAGCGGCAGGGGGGAATGAAAAACTGTTTTTT. The chain employs TRBV7-2 and TRBJ1-4, with 7 nucleotides matching TRBD1. V lost 0 bases to trimming and J lost 5 bases; unmatched junction nucleotides: 3. The CDR3 has 15 amino acids. CDR1 and CDR2 (germline): SGHTA, FQGNSA.

V gene TRBV2 combines with J gene TRBJ2-1; possibly TRBD1 for D (7 bases). V was cut by 2 bases and J by 10 bases, with 18 bases left in between. The CDR3 is made up of 15 amino acids. From germline, CDR1 is SNHLY and CDR2 FYNNEI. CDR3 in amino acids: CASSESGDRVGEQFF. The CDR3 coding sequence is TGTGCCAGCAGTGAATCGGGGGACAGAGTTGGCGAGCAGTTCTTC.

J is TRBJ1-4 and V is TRBV25-1, with D uncertain. CDR1 MGHDK and CDR2 SYGVNS come from the germline V gene. CDR3 size: 13 residues. V was clipped by 3 bases and J by 5 bases, with 7 bases between them. CDR3 amino acids: CASSESPNEKLFF. In DNA, the CDR3 is TGTGCCAGCAGTGAGTCCCCAAATGAAAAACTGTTTTTT.

The V call is TRBV24-1, the J call TRBJ2-3; perhaps TRBD2 as D (6 bases). V was shortened by 8 bases and J by 1 base, with 21 bases between the two germline ends. The CDR3 has 17 amino acids. The germline V gene has CDR1 KGHDR and CDR2 SFDVKD. Written as DNA, the CDR3 is TGTGCCACCATATATAGTTACGGGGGAAAGGGCACAGATACGCAGTATTTT. Amino acids: CATIYSYGGKGTDTQYF.

The V and J genes are TRBV19 and TRBJ1-2, with 7 bases that match TRBD1. V was pared by 4 bases and J by 1 base, with 6 bases of the junction left unmatched. Germline lookup yields CDR1 LNHDA and CDR2 SQIVND (reference sequence). The CDR3 is made up of 15 amino acids. CDR3 nucleotide sequence: TGTGCCAGTAGTACTATGACAGGGAATAACTATGGCTACACCTTC. It specifies CASSTMTGNNYGYTF.

The chain uses TRBV6-5 and TRBJ1-1; 9 nucleotides line up with TRBD1. Trimming cost V 6 bases and J 5 bases; bases outside gene matches: 7. There are 14 residues in the CDR3. Germline CDR1 MNHEY, CDR2 SVGAGI. The DNA for the CDR3 is TGTGCCAGCAGATCCGGGACAGGGATGACTGAAGCTTTCTTT. The encoded protein is CASRSGTGMTEAFF.

The chain recombines TRBV5-1 with TRBJ1-6, with D perhaps matching TRBD1 (5 bases). The CDR3 runs to 16 residues. V lost 7 bases to trimming and J lost 7 bases, with 21 bases between them. The germline V gene has CDR1 SGHRS and CDR2 YFSETQ. In nucleotides, the CDR3 is TGCGCCAGCGGCGAATCCACGCGACAGTCCAATTCACCCCTCCACTTT. Translated: CASGESTRQSNSPLHF. Full variable domain (remainder filled in from reference TRBV5-1 and TRBJ1-6): KAGVTQTPRYLIKTRGQQVTLSCSPISGHRSVSWYQQTPGQGLQFLFEYFSETQRNKGNFPGRFSGRQFSNSRSEMNVSTLELGDSALYLCASGESTRQSNSPLHFGNGTRLTVT.

The chain couples TRBV28 to TRBJ1-2, with unresolved D. CDR3 length: 15 amino acids. V gave up 2 bases and J gave up 3 bases, with 13 bases separating them. Per germline, CDR1 MDHEN and CDR2 SYDVKM. The CDR3 DNA sequence: TGTGCCAGCAGTTTAAGCCCGAGGGCAGACTATGGCTACACCTTC. This codes for CASSLSPRADYGYTF.

This clone was seen once. V is TRBV27 and J is TRBJ2-2; the D gene is possibly TRBD1 (6 bases). Trimming left V 5 bases short and J 5 bases short, with 21 bases between. The CDR3 is 17 residues long. CDR1 MNHEY and CDR2 SMNVEV come from the germline V gene (reference sequence). CDR3: CASSPSTGDFETGELFF. Here the CDR3 DNA reads TGTGCCAGCAGTCCCTCGACAGGAGACTTCGAAACCGGGGAGCTGTTTTTT.

The V call is TRBV29-1, the J call TRBJ1-4, with 7 bases fitting TRBD1. Trimming cost V 4 bases and J 8 bases; bases outside gene matches: 10. This CDR3 contains 14 residues. Looked up from germline, CDR1 is SQVTM and CDR2 is ANQGSEA. The CDR3, as DNA: TGCAGCGTTGCGACAGGGATCGAGAGCGAAAAACTGTTTTTT. Translated: CSVATGIESEKLFF.

The chain is built from TRBV6-5 and TRBJ1-4, with TRBD1 identical over 8 bases. The length of the CDR3 is 15 residues. Germline V gives CDR1 MNHEY, CDR2 SVGAGI. Trimming cost V 4 bases and J 7 bases; bases outside gene matches: 8. The chain's CDR3 is CASSLLDRGSEKLFF. CDR3 DNA: TGTGCCAGCAGTTTGCTTGACAGGGGCAGTGAAAAACTGTTTTTT.